The 5 T cell receptor beta chains reported below all come from one sample, sequenced in a study of blood T cells in healthy people across ages. A J-beta primer mix and a sample-barcoded 5' primer were used in a second PCR of roughly 6 to 11 cycles. TCRdb analysed the 5' RACE reads with MiXCR anew, one entry per CDR3 protein. The sample carries more than 650,000 distinct CDR3 sequences, approximately 24% recorded once. This sample was also put to use in a study of T cells of mothers and their children.

What was sequenced was blood. Source of these receptors: a boy between 5 and 17 years old in good health.

The genes are TRBV28 and TRBJ2-7; tentative D call: TRBD1 (5 bases). Gene TRBJ2-5 matches the end of the DNA better, so the J call may be wrong. The CDR3 contains 14 residues. Germline V lookup: CDR1 MDHEN, CDR2 SYDVKM. The CDR3 here is CASSLPTEQETQYF. For the CDR3, the DNA is TGTGCCAGCAGTTTACCGACAGAGCAAGAGACCCAGTACTTC.

Comment on this clonotype: An end of the junction differs from the germline gene, which may be a read error. The chain is built from TRBV5-1 and TRBJ2-4; 9 nucleotides line up with TRBD1. The CDR3 extends over 14 amino acids. CDR1 is SGHRS, CDR2 YFSETQ, per germline. The CDR3: CSSSWGTGPNIQYF. Written as DNA, the CDR3 is TGCTCCAGCAGCTGGGGGACAGGGCCAAACATTCAGTACTTC. Together with reference TRBV5-1 and TRBJ2-4, the CDR3 gives the full variable domain: KAGVTQTPRYLIKTRGQQVTLSCSPISGHRSVSWYQQTPGQGLQFLFEYFSETQRNKGNFPGRFSGRQFSNSRSEMNVSTLELGDSALYLCSSSWGTGPNIQYFGAGTRLSVL.

The V and J genes are TRBV20-1 and TRBJ2-5, with 9 bases aligning to TRBD2. The CDR3 extends over 15 amino acids. Trimming at V came to 0 bases and at J to 2 bases, leaving 4 bases not matched to a gene. The germline gives CDR1 DFQATT, CDR2 SNEGSKA (reference sequence). The CDR3 here is CSARDSLAGQETQYF. In DNA, the CDR3 is TGCAGTGCTAGAGATTCCCTAGCGGGACAAGAGACCCAGTACTTC.

This clonotype was seen a handful of times. V gene TRBV6-2 or TRBV6-3 combines with J gene TRBJ2-5; D may be TRBD2 (5 bases). V gave up 9 bases and J gave up 2 bases, with 13 bases separating them. The CDR3 runs 13 residues. Germline loops: CDR1 MNHEY, CDR2 SVGEGT. CDR3 in DNA: TGTGCCAGTAGAAGGTCGGGACAAGAGACCCAGTACTTC. Residues: CASRRSGQETQYF.

There are a few counts of this clonotype. V and J are TRBV12-3 or TRBV12-4 and TRBJ2-1; D is possibly TRBD2 (6 bases). V was shortened by 10 bases and J by 3 bases, with 19 bases between the two germline ends. This CDR3 has 15 residues. The chain's CDR3 is CAIKSGGANYNEQFF. In nucleotides, the CDR3 is TGTGCCATCAAGTCCGGCGGGGCTAACTACAATGAGCAGTTCTTC.